This T cell receptor beta chain was retrieved from a study of cytomegalovirus exposure and HLA in healthy donors (dated by TCRdb to the late 2010s). A note on the overall study: According to an earlier analysis of 550 to 750 of the donors, about 179 million T cells yielded approximately 120 million unique TCR beta sequences and approximately 280 Gb of sequence data. Around 300 gigabases of sequencing data and approximately 85 million unique TCR sequences were included in an early release covering about 620 HLA-typed donors. Among the roughly 400 genotyped donors, roughly 80% belonged to the genetic ancestry cluster associated with self-reported Caucasian donors. The study was designed to test whether signatures of past pathogen exposure could be identified by cataloging public T cell receptors. The study used immunosequencing to profile the T cell repertoires of hundreds of subjects and linked those repertoires to cytomegalovirus serostatus. A separate validation cohort of 100 to 150 different subjects was used in addition to the roughly 720-subject first cohort. To predict cytomegalovirus infection status, the study combined high-throughput TCR immunosequencing, statistical association of individual TCRs with disease status, and machine learning. To study patterns of TCR occurrence, a later analysis re-analyzed previously published TCR beta repertoires from 600 to 750 donors and added high-resolution HLA genotyping. Rather than using new phenotypic data, the later analysis identified candidate immune exposures from TCR beta sequences and from how often those sequences occurred across donors. An earlier analysis of approximately 500 of the donors applied high-throughput TCR beta sequencing to assess whether each TCR beta V gene segment acted as functional or pseudogenic. Donor age, sex, ethnicity and CMV serostatus were collected together with the repertoire data. In a later genetic analysis, genome-wide SNP genotypes for 398 of the 666 donors were used, and that subset was treated as a discovery cohort. All discovery cohort repertoires had been generated using a single sequencing platform. Both class I and class II loci were covered by HLA typing, at four-digit resolution. Typing coverage differed by locus: A, B, C, DRB1 and DQB1 were typed in roughly 620-640 donors, DQA1 in about 500, DPA1 in some 600, and DPB1 in roughly 450. Several DR-DQ haplotypes were handled as single units for association and clustering because linkage in the cohort was strong. Among several hundred genotyped donors of the cohort, an average of approximately 240,000 unique TCR beta nucleotide sequences was sequenced per donor, of which approximately 18% were non-productive.

The cohort consisted of 670 or so healthy bone marrow donors. At the time of sampling, all cohort members were nominally healthy, though unrecorded immune exposures were likely present. The donor was CMV seropositive and was included in the group of 300 or so seropositive cohort members. Each donor provided a peripheral blood sample, and peripheral blood mononuclear cells were used for TCR beta sequencing. The Qiagen DNeasy Blood Extraction Kit was used to extract genomic DNA from the blood cell samples. Study-level results and caveats: In a later genetic analysis, a missense DCLRE1C variant was associated with V-gene and J-gene trimming of TCR beta chains, and the association was replicated in an independent cohort. The study gave a list of some 150 TCR beta chains associated with cytomegalovirus. Because counts were too low, seventeen rarely observed V segments, including chromosome 9 orphons, were excluded from the earlier analysis of 587 of the donors. Presence/absence analyses assumed roughly uniform sequencing depth across donors, an assumption that may not hold. For the cohort, immune exposure information was limited to CMV serostatus. The authors suggested that the approach could potentially be extended to other disease states and immunological phenotypes. In a later analysis, HLA-associated TCR beta chains showed more clonal expansion and lower generation probabilities than non-associated chains that were equally common. Correlated functional status among segregating V segments might be attributable to linkage disequilibrium, but an unknown experimental factor could not be ruled out. When HLA alleles, especially DR and DQ, strongly co-occurred, TCR associations were difficult to assign to individual alleles. Because some donors lacked HLA typing at each locus, the association tests relied only on the typed subset. Most TCR sequences were seen in very few donors, while some public TCRs were found in many individuals. The 87-base-pair reads could not distinguish some IMGT-functional V segments, including TRBV6-2 and TRBV6-3, so those segments were excluded. In a later analysis, several top co-occurrence clusters were reported to appear linked to parvovirus B19, influenza, CMV and Epstein-Barr virus. A group of highly shared sequence variants was considered likely to be a technical artifact of the sequencing pipeline. In a later analysis, most CMV-associated TCR beta chains were found to appear HLA-restricted, with HLA associations seemingly driven largely by CMV exposure. Cytomegalovirus status was reported to be diagnosed by the classifier with high specificity and sensitivity in both the original and validation cohorts. In this cohort, only TCR beta chains were sequenced, and detectable features were limited by the absence of alpha or paired-chain data. According to a later genetic analysis, donors in an Asian-associated ancestry cluster had fewer N-insertions in productive TCRs than the roughly 660-donor mean. A further reported finding was that TCR beta sequences accurately predicted the HLA-A and HLA-B alleles for most subjects in the first cohort. A later analysis associated about 16,000 TCR beta sequences with specific HLA alleles at a false discovery rate of 0.05. A few of the identified cytomegalovirus-associated TCR beta chains were confirmed in vitro to be specific for cytomegalovirus antigens. In an earlier analysis of approximately 590 of the donors, most TCR beta V segments were observed in productive rearrangements about 87% or about 30% of the time, broadly matching IMGT annotations. According to a later analysis, TCR association rates differed among HLA loci, with DRB1 alleles showing the most associated TCRs and HLA-C alleles showing the fewest.

V lost 2 bases and J lost 0 bases; the stretch between them is 7 bases long. The germline V gene (reference sequence) specifies SSHAT as CDR1 and FNYEAQ as CDR2. The CDR3 starts with the cysteine, ends with the phenylalanine, and has 15 residues. Just CDR3 DNA is preserved here, 45 bases in frame from base 1. As concerns this clone: The antigen it recognizes is unknown. No base quality values were provided; no much bigger clone lies one nucleotide off.

Library preparation was by the immunoSEQ multiplex PCR assay. For the multiplex PCR, a mixture combining 60 forward primers for TCR Vbeta segments and 13 reverse primers for TCR Jbeta segments was used. The CDR3 region of rearranged TCR beta genes was amplified from genomic DNA with a multiplex PCR assay. The Illumina HiSeq System was used to sequence the amplified TCR beta libraries as 87-base-pair reads. As for the original processing: In a later analysis, approximately 74 million unique TCR beta chains were counted across the approximately 670 repertoires, and roughly 11 million of these chains were shared by at least two donors. Raw reads were error-corrected and collapsed into unique sequences by a nearest-neighbor algorithm in which closely related sequences were merged to remove PCR and sequencing errors. Alignment of CDR3 sequences to IMGT reference sequences was used to assign V, D and J gene segments. For a sequence to be retained, a match of at least six nucleotides was required to both a V gene segment and a J gene segment. Rearrangements were classified as productive when the CDR3 lacked stop codons and remained in frame with V and J, and all other rearrangements were classified as non-productive. CDR3 was defined according to IMGT convention as the region running from the second conserved V-encoded cysteine to the conserved J-encoded phenylalanine. In an earlier analysis of around 570 of the donors, sequences lacking an unambiguous match to a single V gene segment were excluded. An earlier analysis of about 600 of the donors called V segments functional above 56.7% productive rearrangements and segregating when the between-donor standard deviation exceeded 5%. A statistical classification framework was built to diagnose cytomegalovirus status from the catalog of TCR beta chain sequences. In a later analysis, TCR nucleotide sequences were compared against IMGT/GENE-DB human TR gene sequences so that V and J genes could be assigned. Using the TCRdist pipeline, a later analysis assigned CDR3 sequences along with most-parsimonious VDJ recombination scenarios. In a later analysis, each TCR beta chain was defined by its CDR3 amino acid sequence together with its V-gene family, and reads without a unique V-gene family were excluded. In a later analysis, 550 to 650 highly shared, low-generation-probability nucleotide sequences were removed to address suspected cross-contamination and a sequencing artifact. In a later analysis, a clonal expansion index was calculated for each public chain from normalized within-repertoire ranks of inferred template counts. In a later analysis, generation probabilities were computed with a VDJ recombination model fitted to out-of-frame rearrangements, and the resulting probabilities were checked against IGoR. Hypergeometric tests were used in a later analysis to score TCR-TCR, TCR-HLA and TCR-CMV co-occurrence, with a repertoire-size bias correction applied to the TCR pairs. To estimate false discovery rates, a later analysis permuted the HLA or CMV assignments 20 times. In a later analysis, co-occurring TCRs were grouped using DBSCAN, with TCRdist sequence similarity added in when clustering inside HLA-allele-positive subsets. Repertoires with fewer than 30,000 or more than 120,000 public chains were left out of co-occurrence clustering, as were five repertoires with anomalous nucleotide sharing. The table was pulled from immuneACCESS by TCRdb, which kept in-frame rearrangements only. Such tables lose some clones; where checked, under half of the loss comes from unresolved V genes, and the rest has no known cause. V and J calls and clone size follow that table, whereas D and trimming were derived from the DNA. This sample comprises approximately 210,000 clones, 60% to 85% of them detected only once. 1.5% to 1.7% of the sample is in the top ten clones.

The specimen was PBMCs. This chain joins TRBV7-7 to TRBJ1-4; a confident D gene designation cannot be given. The receptor was derived from a girl aged 5 to 17 in good health and CMV-seropositive. The bases are TGTGCCAGCAGCTTAACGGGGTCAACTAATGAAAAACTGTTTTTT. Translated, it gives CASSLTGSTNEKLFF.